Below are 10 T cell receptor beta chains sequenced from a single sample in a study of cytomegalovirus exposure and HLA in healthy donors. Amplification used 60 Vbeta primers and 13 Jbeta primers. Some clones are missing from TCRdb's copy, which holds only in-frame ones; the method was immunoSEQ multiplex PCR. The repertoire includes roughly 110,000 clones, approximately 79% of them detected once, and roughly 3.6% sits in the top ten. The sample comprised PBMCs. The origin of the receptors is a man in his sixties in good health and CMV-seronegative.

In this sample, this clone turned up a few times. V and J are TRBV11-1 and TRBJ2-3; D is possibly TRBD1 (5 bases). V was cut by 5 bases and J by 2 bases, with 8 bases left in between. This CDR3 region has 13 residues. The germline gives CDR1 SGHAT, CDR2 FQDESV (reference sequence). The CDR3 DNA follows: TGTGCCAGCAGCCGTGGGGCCACAGATACGCAGTATTTT. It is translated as CASSRGATDTQYF.

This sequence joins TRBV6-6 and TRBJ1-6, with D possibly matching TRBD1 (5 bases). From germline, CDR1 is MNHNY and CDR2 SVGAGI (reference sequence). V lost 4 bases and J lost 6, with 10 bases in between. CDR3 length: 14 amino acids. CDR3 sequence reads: CASSSPGGNSPLHF. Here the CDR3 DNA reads TGTGCCAGCAGTTCTCCCGGGGGTAATTCACCCCTCCACTTT.

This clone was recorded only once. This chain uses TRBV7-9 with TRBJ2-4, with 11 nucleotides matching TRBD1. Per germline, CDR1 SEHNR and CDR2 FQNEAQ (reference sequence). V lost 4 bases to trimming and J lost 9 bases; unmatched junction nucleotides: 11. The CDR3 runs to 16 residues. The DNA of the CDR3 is TGTGCCAGCAGCTCACCGTTGGGACAGGGGGAGAGCATTCAGTACTTC. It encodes CASSSPLGQGESIQYF.

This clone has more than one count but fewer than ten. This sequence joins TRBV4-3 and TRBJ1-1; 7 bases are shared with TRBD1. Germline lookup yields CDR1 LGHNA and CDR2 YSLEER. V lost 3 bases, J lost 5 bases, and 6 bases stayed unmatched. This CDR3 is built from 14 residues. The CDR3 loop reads CASSQETGDTEAFF. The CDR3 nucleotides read TGCGCCAGCAGCCAGGAAACAGGGGATACTGAAGCTTTCTTT.

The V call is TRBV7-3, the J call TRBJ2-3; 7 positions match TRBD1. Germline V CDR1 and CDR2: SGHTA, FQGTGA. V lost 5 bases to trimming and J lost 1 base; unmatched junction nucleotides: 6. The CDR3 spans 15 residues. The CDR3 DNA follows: TGTGCCAGCAGCCGCACAGGGGTGGGCACAGATACGCAGTATTTT. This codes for CASSRTGVGTDTQYF.

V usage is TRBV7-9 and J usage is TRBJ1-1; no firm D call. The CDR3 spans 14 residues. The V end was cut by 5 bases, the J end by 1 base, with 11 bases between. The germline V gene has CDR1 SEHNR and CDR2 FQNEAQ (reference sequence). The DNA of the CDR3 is TGTGCCAGCAGCGATAGAATAGAGAACACTGAAGCTTTCTTT. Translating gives CASSDRIENTEAFF.

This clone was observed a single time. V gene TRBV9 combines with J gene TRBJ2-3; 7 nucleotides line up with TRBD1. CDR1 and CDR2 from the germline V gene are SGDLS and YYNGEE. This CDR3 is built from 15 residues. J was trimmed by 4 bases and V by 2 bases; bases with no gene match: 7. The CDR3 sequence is CASSVGGRGSDTQYF. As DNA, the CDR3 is TGTGCCAGCAGCGTGGGCGGCAGGGGGTCAGATACGCAGTATTTT.

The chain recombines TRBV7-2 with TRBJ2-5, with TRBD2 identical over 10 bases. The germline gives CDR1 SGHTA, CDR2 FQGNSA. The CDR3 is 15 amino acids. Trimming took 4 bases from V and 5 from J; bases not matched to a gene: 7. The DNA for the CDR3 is TGTGCCAGCAGCTCCCTAGCGGGGGTGGCCGAGACCCAGTACTTC. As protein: CASSSLAGVAETQYF.

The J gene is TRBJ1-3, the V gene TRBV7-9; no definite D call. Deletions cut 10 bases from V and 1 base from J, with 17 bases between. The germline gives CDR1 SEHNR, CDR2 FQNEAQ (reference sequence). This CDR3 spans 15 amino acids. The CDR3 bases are TGTGCCAACGAGGAGATAGGGAGTTCTGGAAACACCATATATTTT. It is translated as CANEEIGSSGNTIYF.

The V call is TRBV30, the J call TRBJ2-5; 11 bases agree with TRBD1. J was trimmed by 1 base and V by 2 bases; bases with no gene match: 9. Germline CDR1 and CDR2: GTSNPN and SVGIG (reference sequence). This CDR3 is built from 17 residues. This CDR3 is CAWSISRTGGPQETQYF. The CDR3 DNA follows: TGTGCCTGGAGTATTAGCCGGACAGGGGGCCCCCAAGAGACCCAGTACTTC.